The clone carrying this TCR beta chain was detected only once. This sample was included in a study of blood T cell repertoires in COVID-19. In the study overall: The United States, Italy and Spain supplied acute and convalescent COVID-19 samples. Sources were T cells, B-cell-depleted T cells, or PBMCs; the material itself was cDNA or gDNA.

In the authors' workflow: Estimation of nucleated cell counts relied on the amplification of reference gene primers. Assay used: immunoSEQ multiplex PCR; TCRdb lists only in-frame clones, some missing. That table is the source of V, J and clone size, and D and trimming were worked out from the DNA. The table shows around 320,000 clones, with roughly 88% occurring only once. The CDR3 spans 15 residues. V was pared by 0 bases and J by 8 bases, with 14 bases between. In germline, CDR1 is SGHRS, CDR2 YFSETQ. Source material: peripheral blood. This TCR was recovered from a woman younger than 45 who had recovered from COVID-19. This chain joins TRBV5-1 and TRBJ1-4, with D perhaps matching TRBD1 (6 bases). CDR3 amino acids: CASSLVAGVKEKLFF. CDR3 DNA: TGCGCCAGCAGCTTGGTCGCAGGGGTTAAAGAAAAACTGTTTTTT.